The 21 T cell receptor beta chains below come from one sample, sequenced in a study of blood T cell repertoires in COVID-19. Data came from immunoSEQ multiplex PCR; TCRdb stores just in-frame clones and leaves some out. This table holds some 250,000 clones, about four fifths found once. Sequencing was carried out using peripheral blood. All receptors derive from a woman aged 18-29 years with acute or convalescent COVID-19.

V gene TRBV27 combines with J gene TRBJ1-2, with 12 bases matching TRBD1. This CDR3 has 16 amino acids. Losses at the gene ends were 2 bases for V and 3 bases for J; bases not matched to a gene: 4. Germline CDR1 is MNHEY and CDR2 is SMNVEV (reference sequence). The CDR3 DNA reads TGTGCCAGCAGTTTAGGGACAGGGGGCGCCGACTATGGCTACACCTTC. Its translation: CASSLGTGGADYGYTF.

J is TRBJ1-1 and V is TRBV19; TRBD1 matches at 11 bases. This CDR3 region has 13 residues. V was pared by 6 bases and J by 7 bases, with 4 bases of the junction left unmatched. Germline V CDR1 and CDR2: LNHDA, SQIVND (reference sequence). CDR3 coding DNA: TGTGCCAGTAGACCGGGACAGGGGGGTGAAGCTTTCTTT. Residues: CASRPGQGGEAFF. The whole variable domain, filled in from reference TRBV19 and TRBJ1-1, reads DGGITQSPKYLFRKEGQNVTLSCEQNLNHDAMYWYRQDPGQGLRLIYYSQIVNDFQKGDIAEGYSVSREKKESFPLTVTSAQKNPTAFYLCASRPGQGGEAFFGQGTRLTVV.

A word on this clone: A junction end diverges from the germline sequence, so it may reflect a read error. The genes are TRBV7-8 and TRBJ2-5, with D unclear. Germline V gene data show CDR1 as SGHVS and CDR2 as FQNEAQ. The CDR3 runs to 8 residues. The CDR3 DNA is TGTGCCAGCAGCCTCCCTAACTTC. Its protein product is CASSLPNF.

This clone has a single count. The chain joins TRBV9 to TRBJ1-1; possible D gene TRBD1, 5 bases. Germline V gene data show CDR1 as SGDLS and CDR2 as YYNGEE. The CDR3 is made up of 16 amino acids. The V and J ends lost 4 bases and 0 bases respectively, with 16 bases between them. CDR3 protein: CASSPLGEEMNTEAFF. In DNA form, the CDR3 reads TGTGCCAGCAGCCCCCTGGGGGAGGAAATGAACACTGAAGCTTTCTTT.

J is TRBJ2-7 and V is TRBV28; tentative D call: TRBD1 (6 bases). The CDR3 spans 13 residues. Trimming stripped 6 bases from V and 2 bases from J, with 11 bases between. CDR1 and CDR2 (germline): MDHEN, SYDVKM. CDR3 sequence: CASRYRAPYEQYF. The CDR3 DNA reads TGTGCCAGCAGGTACAGGGCCCCCTACGAGCAGTACTTC.

The rearrangement uses TRBV7-3 and TRBJ2-1, with D perhaps matching TRBD1 (6 bases). Germline loops: CDR1 SGHTA, CDR2 FQGTGA. This CDR3 is 14 amino acids long. Trimming shortened V by 5 bases and J by 10 bases, and 18 bases separated the two germline ends. The CDR3 protein is CASSPTQQGREQFF. The DNA of the CDR3 is TGTGCCAGCAGCCCGACCCAACAGGGCAGAGAGCAGTTCTTC.

A few counts support this clone. The chain has TRBV6-5 and TRBJ1-2; tentative D call: TRBD1 (6 bases). V lost 6 bases, J lost 3 bases, and 14 bases lay in between. The CDR3 totals 14 residues. Germline loops: CDR1 MNHEY, CDR2 SVGAGI. Here the CDR3 DNA reads TGTGCCAGCAGGGGAGGGGGGATCTACTATGGCTACACCTTC. Protein sequence: CASRGGGIYYGYTF.

This clone was seen once. This chain joins TRBV30 and TRBJ2-1; tentative D call: TRBD2 (5 bases). Germline V CDR1 and CDR2: GTSNPN, SVGIG (reference sequence). The ends were cut back, 3 bases at V and 7 bases at J, with 16 bases in the middle. The CDR3 covers 14 residues. CDR3 sequence (DNA): TGTGCCTGGAGGGGTCGGGAACGGTTGAATGAGCAGTTCTTC. Translating gives CAWRGRERLNEQFF.

The chain employs TRBV28 and TRBJ2-5, with 10 bases lining up with TRBD2. The CDR3 runs 17 residues. Looked up from germline, CDR1 is MDHEN and CDR2 is SYDVKM. Unmatched junction bases numbered 10, after V lost 2 bases and J lost 4 bases. The CDR3 DNA sequence: TGTGCCAGCAGTTTAGGCGCACAAGCGGGAGGGTTAGAGACCCAGTACTTC. Encoded protein: CASSLGAQAGGLETQYF.

The chain couples TRBV3-1 (or the pseudogene TRBV3-2) to TRBJ2-7, with D possibly being TRBD2 (5 bases). The CDR3 has 14 amino acids. The V and J ends lost 0 bases and 2 bases respectively, with 8 bases between them. CDR1 is LGHDT and CDR2 is YNNKEL in the germline V gene (reference sequence). Here the CDR3 reads CASSQDAGTYEQYF. CDR3 in DNA: TGTGCCAGCAGCCAAGATGCCGGGACCTACGAGCAGTACTTC.

This clone was recorded only once. The CDR3 spells CASSHAAGGVAGSTGQFF. For the CDR3, the DNA is TGCGCCAGCAGCCACGCCGCCGGGGGGGTAGCGGGATCTACTGGGCAGTTCTTC. J is TRBJ2-1 and V is TRBV4-1; TRBD2 aligns across 8 bases. The CDR3 consists of 18 residues. V lost 3 bases and J lost 12; bases outside the gene matches: 22. Germline CDR1 is MGHRA and CDR2 is YSYEKL.

The rearrangement joins TRBV6-6 to TRBJ2-5; TRBD2 is a possible D gene (6 bases). The CDR3 contains 14 residues. With 4 bases removed from V and 1 base from J, the gap between germline ends came to 10 bases. From germline, CDR1 is MNHNY and CDR2 SVGAGI (reference sequence). The CDR3 protein is CASSLGGAQETQYF. Written as DNA, the CDR3 is TGTGCCAGCAGTTTGGGCGGGGCCCAAGAGACCCAGTACTTC.

In its sample, this clone was seen a few times. The chain couples TRBV10-1 to TRBJ2-1; TRBD2 agrees at 10 bases. The length of the CDR3 is 15 residues. V lost 3 bases and J lost 3; bases outside the gene matches: 2. Germline V CDR1 and CDR2: WNHNN, SYGVQD (reference sequence). DNA for the CDR3: TGCGCCAGCAGTGATACTAGCGGGAACTACAATGAGCAGTTCTTC. The encoded protein is CASSDTSGNYNEQFF.

This chain uses TRBV27 with TRBJ2-5; TRBD2 matches 13 bases. Germline CDR1 MNHEY, CDR2 SMNVEV (reference sequence). The CDR3 length is 17 residues. V lost 0 bases to trimming and J lost 1 base; unmatched junction nucleotides: 2. The CDR3 region has the DNA TGTGCCAGCAGTTTATCTAGACTAGCGGGAGGCCAAGAGACCCAGTACTTC. As protein: CASSLSRLAGGQETQYF.

This chain joins TRBV2 and TRBJ2-7, with 7 positions matching TRBD1. The CDR3 loop spans 15 amino acids. With V trimmed by 0 bases and J by 4 bases, 6 bases remained unmatched. Germline V CDR1 and CDR2: SNHLY, FYNNEI. CDR3 bases: TGTGCCAGCAGTGAAGCGCTGACAGGGATTTACGAGCAGTACTTC. Protein product: CASSEALTGIYEQYF.

Only a few counts were recorded for this clone. In the same sample, other DNA sequences code for this CDR3. The CDR3 bases are TGTGCCAGCAGCTTGGGACTAGCTTACAATGAGCAGTTCTTC. Residues: CASSLGLAYNEQFF. V is TRBV11-3 and J is TRBJ2-1; TRBD2 aligns across 9 bases. With 3 bases clipped from V and 4 bases from J, the junction kept 1 base outside the gene matches. The germline gives CDR1 SGHNT, CDR2 YENEEA. The CDR3 length is 14 residues.

The rearrangement links TRBV12-3 or TRBV12-4 to TRBJ2-1; no firm D call. The CDR3 sequence is 12 residues long. Trimming took off 3 bases at V and 5 bases at J, with 5 bases between the two ends. The CDR3 sequence is CASSFIDNEQFF. CDR3 sequence (DNA): TGTGCCAGCAGTTTTATCGACAATGAGCAGTTCTTC.

The chain uses TRBV29-1 and TRBJ2-1; a weak D match, TRBD1 (5 bases). This CDR3 is 12 amino acids long. Germline loops: CDR1 SQVTM, CDR2 ANQGSEA. Trimming stripped 6 bases from V and 8 bases from J, with 14 bases between. CDR3 DNA sequence: TGCAGCGTATTAGCAGGGTGGGATGAGCAGTTCTTC. This sequence encodes CSVLAGWDEQFF.

V and J are TRBV5-4 and TRBJ2-7; 10 bases line up with TRBD2. This CDR3 contains 15 residues. V shed 3 bases, J shed 7 bases, and the junction held 10 bases outside the gene matches. Germline CDR1 reads SGHNT; CDR2 reads YYREEE (reference sequence). CDR3 nucleotides: TGTGCCAGCAGCTGGGCAGCGGGAGGGTCTGGGGAGCAGTACTTC. This codes for CASSWAAGGSGEQYF.

V and J are TRBV23-1 and TRBJ2-7, with TRBD2 matching over 8 bases. TRBV23-1 is an ORF, and what it does is uncertain. The CDR3 is 15 residues long. Trimming removed 6 bases from V and 3 bases from J; junction bases left unmatched: 10. The chain's CDR3 is CASSPGGAGDYEQYF. CDR3 in DNA: TGCGCCAGCAGCCCCGGGGGAGCGGGAGACTACGAGCAGTACTTC.

The V gene is TRBV6-6, the J gene TRBJ2-7; TRBD2 aligns across 10 bases. This CDR3 has 15 residues. Germline CDR1 is MNHNY and CDR2 is SVGAGI (reference sequence). The trim removed 6 bases at V and 0 bases at J, leaving 5 bases unmatched. CDR3 region: CASRFTSGTSYEQYF. The CDR3 DNA reads TGTGCCAGCAGATTTACTAGCGGGACCTCCTACGAGCAGTACTTC.